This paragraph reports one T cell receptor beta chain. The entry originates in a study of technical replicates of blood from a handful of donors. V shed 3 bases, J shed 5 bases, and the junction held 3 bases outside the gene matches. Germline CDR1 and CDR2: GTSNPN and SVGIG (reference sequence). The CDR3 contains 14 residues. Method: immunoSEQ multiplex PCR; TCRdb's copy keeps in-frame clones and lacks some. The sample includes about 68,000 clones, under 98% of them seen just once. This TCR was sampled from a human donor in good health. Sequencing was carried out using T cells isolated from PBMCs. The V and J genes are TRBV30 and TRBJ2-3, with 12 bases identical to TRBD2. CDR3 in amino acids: CAWSEGLAGDTQYF. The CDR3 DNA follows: TGTGCCTGGAGCGAGGGACTAGCGGGAGATACGCAGTATTTT.